This T cell receptor beta chain comes out of a study of blood T cell repertoires in COVID-19. Study context: Acute-phase and convalescent COVID-19 samples originated in the United States, Italy and Spain.

Study processing details: From reference gene primer amplification, estimates of nucleated cell counts were derived. Clones were read by immunoSEQ multiplex PCR, and TCRdb kept only the in-frame ones, dropping some. V, J and clone size were drawn from that table, and D and trimming were deduced from the DNA. The table shows 200,000 to 250,000 clones, with around 90% occurring only once. The CDR3 totals 13 residues. Germline V lookup: CDR1 LGHDT, CDR2 YNNKEL (reference sequence). With 1 base removed from V and 9 bases from J, the gap between germline ends came to 10 bases. The clonotype comes from a man aged 25 to 40 who had been exposed to COVID-19. The sequenced material came from PBMCs or T cells enriched from blood (not recorded which). This sequence joins TRBV3-1 (or the pseudogene TRBV3-2) and TRBJ2-1, with D perhaps matching TRBD2 (5 bases). The CDR3 is CASSQGTRGEQFF. CDR3 bases: TGTGCCAGCAGCCAAGGGACTCGCGGTGAGCAGTTCTTC.